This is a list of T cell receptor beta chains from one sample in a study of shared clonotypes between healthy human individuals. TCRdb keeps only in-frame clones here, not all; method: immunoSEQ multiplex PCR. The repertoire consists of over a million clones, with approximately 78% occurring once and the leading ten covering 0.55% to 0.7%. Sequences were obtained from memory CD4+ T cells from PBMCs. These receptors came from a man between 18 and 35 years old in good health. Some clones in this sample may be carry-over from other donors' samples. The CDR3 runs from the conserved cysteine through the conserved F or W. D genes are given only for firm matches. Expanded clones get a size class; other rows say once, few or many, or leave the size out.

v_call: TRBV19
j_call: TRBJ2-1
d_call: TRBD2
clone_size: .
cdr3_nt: TGTGCCGTGAGAATAGCGGGAGACTTCTACAATGAGCAGTTCTTC
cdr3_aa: CAVRIAGDFYNEQFF

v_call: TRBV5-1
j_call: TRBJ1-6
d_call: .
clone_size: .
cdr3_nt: TGCGCCAGCAGCTTGGTCGGGGGATCCGCCTATAATTCACCCCTCCACTTT
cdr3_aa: CASSLVGGSAYNSPLHF

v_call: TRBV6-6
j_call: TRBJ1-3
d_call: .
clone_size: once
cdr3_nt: TGTGCCAGCAGTTACGGGTCAGGAAACACCATATATTTT
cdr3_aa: CASSYGSGNTIYF

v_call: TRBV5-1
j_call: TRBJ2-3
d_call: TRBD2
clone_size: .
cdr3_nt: TGCGCCAGCAGCCTTCTGACTAGCGGGAATAGAGATACGCAGTATTTT
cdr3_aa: CASSLLTSGNRDTQYF

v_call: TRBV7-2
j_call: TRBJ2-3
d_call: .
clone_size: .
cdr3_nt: TGTGCCAGCAGACCAGAGCAGACCAGTCCGGCTACGCAGTATTTT
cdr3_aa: CASRPEQTSPATQYF

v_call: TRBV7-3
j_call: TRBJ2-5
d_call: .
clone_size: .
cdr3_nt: TGTGCCAGCAGCCTTAGACAGGAAGAGACCCAGTACTTC
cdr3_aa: CASSLRQEETQYF

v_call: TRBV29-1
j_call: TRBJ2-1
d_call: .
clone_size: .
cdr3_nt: TGCAGCGTGGAACGGTACGAAGAAACGGAGCAGTTCTTC
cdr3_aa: CSVERYEETEQFF

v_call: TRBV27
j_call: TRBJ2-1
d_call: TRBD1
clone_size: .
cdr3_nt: TGTGCCAGCAGCCGAAGGTACGGGACAGGGGGGCGGAATGAGCAGTTCTTC
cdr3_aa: CASSRRYGTGGRNEQFF

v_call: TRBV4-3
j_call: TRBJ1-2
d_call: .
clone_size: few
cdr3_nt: TGCGCCAGCAGCCAAGATGACGCAAGAGCCGGCTACACCTTC
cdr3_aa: CASSQDDARAGYTF

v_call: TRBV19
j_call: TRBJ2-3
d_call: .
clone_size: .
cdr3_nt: TGTGCCAGTTCCCGGAGAATCGGCACAGATACGCAGTATTTT
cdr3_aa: CASSRRIGTDTQYF

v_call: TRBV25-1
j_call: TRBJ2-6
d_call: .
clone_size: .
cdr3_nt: TGTGCCAGCAGTGAATGGGCAGTTGGGGCCAACGTCCTGACTTTC
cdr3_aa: CASSEWAVGANVLTF

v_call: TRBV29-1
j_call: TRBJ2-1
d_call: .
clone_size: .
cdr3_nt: TGCAGCGTAGGGACCGTCGGTGGGGAGCAGTTCTTC
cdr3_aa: CSVGTVGGEQFF

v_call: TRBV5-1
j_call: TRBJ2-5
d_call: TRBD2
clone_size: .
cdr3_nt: TGCGCCAGCAGTTTCATGCTAGCGGGGGCACAAGAGACCCAGTACTTC
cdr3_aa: CASSFMLAGAQETQYF

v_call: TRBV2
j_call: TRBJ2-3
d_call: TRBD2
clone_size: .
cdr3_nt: TGTGCCAGCCAGAAAGCGGGAGGGCCTGCAGATACGCAGTATTTT
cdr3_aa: CASQKAGGPADTQYF

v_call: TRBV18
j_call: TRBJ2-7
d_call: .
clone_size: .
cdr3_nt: TGTGCCAGCAATGGGGAAGCACGGGAGCAGTACTTC
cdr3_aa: CASNGEAREQYF

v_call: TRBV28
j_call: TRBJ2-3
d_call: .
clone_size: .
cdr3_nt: TGTGCCAGCAGTTTGGGGCAGACCACAGATACGCAGTATTTT
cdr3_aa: CASSLGQTTDTQYF

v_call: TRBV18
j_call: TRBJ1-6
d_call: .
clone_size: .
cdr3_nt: TGTGCCAGCTCACCCCGCCAGGATGATTCACCCCTCCACTTT
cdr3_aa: CASSPRQDDSPLHF

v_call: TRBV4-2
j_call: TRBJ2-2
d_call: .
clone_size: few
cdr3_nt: TGTGCCAGCAGCCAACTTAGAGCGGGCTACACCGGGGAGCTGTTTTTT
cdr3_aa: CASSQLRAGYTGELFF

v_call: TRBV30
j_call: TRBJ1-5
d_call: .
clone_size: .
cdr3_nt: TGTGCCTGGAGTGAGGGATCTGCTCAGCCCCAGCATTTT
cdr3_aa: CAWSEGSAQPQHF

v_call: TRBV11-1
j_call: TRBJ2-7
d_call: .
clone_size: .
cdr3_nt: TGTGCCAGCAGCCCCCGGCCCGAGGGTGAGCAGTACTTC
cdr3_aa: CASSPRPEGEQYF

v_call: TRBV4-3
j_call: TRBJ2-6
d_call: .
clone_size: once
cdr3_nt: TGCGCCAGCAGCTCAGGGAACTCTGGGGCCAACGTCCTGACTTTC
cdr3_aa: CASSSGNSGANVLTF

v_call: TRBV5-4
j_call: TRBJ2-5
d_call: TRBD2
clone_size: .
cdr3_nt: TGTGCCAGCAGCTTCCTTAGCGGGGAAGAGACCCAGTACTTC
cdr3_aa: CASSFLSGEETQYF

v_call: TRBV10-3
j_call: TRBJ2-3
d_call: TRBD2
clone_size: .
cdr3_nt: TGTGCCATCAGTGAAGGGAGGGTAGTAGATACGCAGTATTTT
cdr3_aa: CAISEGRVVDTQYF

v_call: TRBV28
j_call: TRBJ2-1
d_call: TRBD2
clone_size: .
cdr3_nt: TGTGCCAGCATTGTAGCGGGAGGGAACAATGAGCAGTTCTTC
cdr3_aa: CASIVAGGNNEQFF

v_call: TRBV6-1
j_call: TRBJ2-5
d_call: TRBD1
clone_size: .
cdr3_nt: TGTGCCAGCAGTGCGAGACAGGGGATTTGGGGCGGGATAGAGACCCAGTACTTC
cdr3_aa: CASSARQGIWGGIETQYF

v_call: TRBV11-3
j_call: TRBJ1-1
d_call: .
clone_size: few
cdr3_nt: TGTGCCAGCAGCAACAAACGGAACACTGAAGCTTTCTTT
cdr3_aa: CASSNKRNTEAFF

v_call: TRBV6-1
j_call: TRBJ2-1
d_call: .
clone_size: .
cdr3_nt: TGTGCCAGCGGGCGTGAGCAGTTCTTC
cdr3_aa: CASGREQFF

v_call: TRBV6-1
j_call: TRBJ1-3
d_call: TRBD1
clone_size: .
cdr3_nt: TGTGCCAGCAGTGAAGCGCTTCAGGGAGGGGGCAGAAACACCATATATTTT
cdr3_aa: CASSEALQGGGRNTIYF

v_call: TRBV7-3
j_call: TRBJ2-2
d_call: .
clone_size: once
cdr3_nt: TGTGCCAGCAGCTCCAGGGGCTGGGAGCTGTTTTTT
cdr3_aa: CASSSRGWELFF

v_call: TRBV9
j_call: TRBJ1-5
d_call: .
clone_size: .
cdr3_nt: TGTGCCAGCAGCCCAGGTTCCGGGGCGCAGAGCAATCAGCCCCAGCATTTT
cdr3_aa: CASSPGSGAQSNQPQHF

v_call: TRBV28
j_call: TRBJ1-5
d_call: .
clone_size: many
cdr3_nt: TGTGCCAGCATGGAGGGGGGCAATCAGCCCCAGCATTTT
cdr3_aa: CASMEGGNQPQHF

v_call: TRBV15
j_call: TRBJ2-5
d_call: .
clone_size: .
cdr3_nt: TGTGCCACCAGGGATAGAGGGCGGGTGCAAGAGACCCAGTACTTC
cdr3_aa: CATRDRGRVQETQYF

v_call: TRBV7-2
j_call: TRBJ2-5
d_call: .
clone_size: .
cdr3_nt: TGTGCCAGCAGCTTAGCTCGCGGTAGTGGGGTACAAGAGACCCAGTACTTC
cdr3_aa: CASSLARGSGVQETQYF

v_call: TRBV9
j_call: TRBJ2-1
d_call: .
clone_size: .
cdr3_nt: TGTGCCAGCAGCGTGGACCAACCTACAGGAAACAATGAGCAGTTCTTC
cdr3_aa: CASSVDQPTGNNEQFF

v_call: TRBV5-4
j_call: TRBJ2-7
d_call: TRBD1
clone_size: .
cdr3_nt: TGTGCCAGCAGCTTGGTTGGGACAGGGTTTTACGAGCAGTACTTC
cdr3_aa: CASSLVGTGFYEQYF

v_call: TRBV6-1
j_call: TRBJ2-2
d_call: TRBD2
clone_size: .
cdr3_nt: TGTGCCAGCAGCGGGACTAGCGGGGGCACCGGGGAGCTGTTTTTT
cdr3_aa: CASSGTSGGTGELFF

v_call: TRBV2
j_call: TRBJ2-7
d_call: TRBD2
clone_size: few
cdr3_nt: TGTGCCCCTTTGGGGGGGTCCTACGAGCAGTACTTC
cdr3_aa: CAPLGGSYEQYF

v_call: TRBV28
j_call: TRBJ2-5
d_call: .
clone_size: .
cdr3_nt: TGTGCCAGCAGGGAAAGGGTGGGATCGGCCCAGTACTTC
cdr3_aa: CASRERVGSAQYF

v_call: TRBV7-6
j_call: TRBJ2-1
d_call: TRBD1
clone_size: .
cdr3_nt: TGTGCCAGCAGCCAAGAGACAGGGCCCTACAATGAGCAGTTCTTC
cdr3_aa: CASSQETGPYNEQFF

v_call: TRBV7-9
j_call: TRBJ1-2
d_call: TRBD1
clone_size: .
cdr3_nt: TGTGCCAGCAGCTTGGAGACAGGGGGAACTATTGGCTACACCTTC
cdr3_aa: CASSLETGGTIGYTF

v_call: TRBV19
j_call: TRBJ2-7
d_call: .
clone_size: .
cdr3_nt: TGTGCCAGTACCCGGGACGTTTGGGCACCATACGAGCAGTACTTC
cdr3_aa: CASTRDVWAPYEQYF

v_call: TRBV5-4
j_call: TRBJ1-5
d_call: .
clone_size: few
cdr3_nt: TGTGCCAGCAGCTTGGGGGGCCGGGGGAGCAATCAGCCCCAGCATTTT
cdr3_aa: CASSLGGRGSNQPQHF

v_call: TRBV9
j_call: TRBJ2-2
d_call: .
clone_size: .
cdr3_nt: TGTGCCAGCAGCGTAGATCTAGCGCCCGGGGAGCTGTTTTTT
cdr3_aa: CASSVDLAPGELFF

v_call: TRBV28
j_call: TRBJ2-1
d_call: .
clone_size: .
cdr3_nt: TGTGCCAGCAGTGATAGCGGAGGATACAATGAGCAGTTCTTC
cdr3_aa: CASSDSGGYNEQFF

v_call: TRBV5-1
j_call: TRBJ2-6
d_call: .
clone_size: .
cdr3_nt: TGCGCCAGCACAGGATTCGGACGGCCCTCTGGGGCCAACGTCCTGACTTTC
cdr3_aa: CASTGFGRPSGANVLTF

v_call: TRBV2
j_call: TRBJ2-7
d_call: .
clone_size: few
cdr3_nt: TGTGCCAGCACAGGGGACTCCTACGAGCAGTACTTC
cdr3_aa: CASTGDSYEQYF

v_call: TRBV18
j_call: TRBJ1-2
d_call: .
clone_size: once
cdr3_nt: TGTGCCAGCTCACCCGAGCAGGGGTCTGGCTACACCTTC
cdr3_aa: CASSPEQGSGYTF

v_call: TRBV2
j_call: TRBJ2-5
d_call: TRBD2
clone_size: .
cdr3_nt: TGTGCCAGCAGTGAAGAGGCGGGAGTCGGGGAGACCCAGTACTTC
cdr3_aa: CASSEEAGVGETQYF

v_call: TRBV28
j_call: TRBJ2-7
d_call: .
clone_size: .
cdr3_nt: TGTGCCAGCAGTCCACGAGGACCCTACGAGCAGTACTTC
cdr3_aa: CASSPRGPYEQYF

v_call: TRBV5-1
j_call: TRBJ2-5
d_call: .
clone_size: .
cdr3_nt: TGCGCCAGCAGCTTGTTGCCGCAAGAGACCCAGTACTTC
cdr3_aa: CASSLLPQETQYF

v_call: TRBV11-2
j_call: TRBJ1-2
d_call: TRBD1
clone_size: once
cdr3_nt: TGTGCCAGCAGCGACCTCGTGGACAGGGTCCGCGGCTACACCTTC
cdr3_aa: CASSDLVDRVRGYTF

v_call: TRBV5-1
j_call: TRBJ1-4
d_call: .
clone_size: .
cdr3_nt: TGCGCCAGCAGCTTCGGGACGGTGAATGAAAAACTGTTTTTT
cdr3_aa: CASSFGTVNEKLFF

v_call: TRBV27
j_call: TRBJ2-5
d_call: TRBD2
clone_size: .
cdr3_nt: TGTGCCAGCAGTTTTGCCAGCGGGAGACAAGAGACCCAGTACTTC
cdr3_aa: CASSFASGRQETQYF

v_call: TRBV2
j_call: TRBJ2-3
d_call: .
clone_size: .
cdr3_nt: TGTGCCAGCACCATGGCGGGGGATACGCAGTATTTT
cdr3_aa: CASTMAGDTQYF

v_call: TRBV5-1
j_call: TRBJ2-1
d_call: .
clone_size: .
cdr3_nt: TGCGCCAGCAGCCCGACCGATAGCTCCTACAATGAGCAGTTCTTC
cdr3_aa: CASSPTDSSYNEQFF

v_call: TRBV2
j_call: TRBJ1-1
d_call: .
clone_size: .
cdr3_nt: TGTGCCAGCAGTGTGAGGGAGGGGAGAGCTTTCTTT
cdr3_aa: CASSVREGRAFF

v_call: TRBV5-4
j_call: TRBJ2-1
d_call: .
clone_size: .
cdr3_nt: TGTGCCAGCAGCTCGGGGGACAGTAAGAGGTACAATGAGCAGTTCTTC
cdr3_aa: CASSSGDSKRYNEQFF